The 22 T cell receptor beta chains in this list originate from one sample, sequenced in a study of blood T cell repertoires in COVID-19. The assay was immunoSEQ multiplex PCR, and TCRdb's table has in-frame clones only and misses some. The table lists fewer than 500,000 clones, approximately 90% of them singletons. Sequencing input: peripheral blood. These receptors originate from a man between 18 and 29 years old with COVID-19, enrolled during active disease.

J is TRBJ1-5 and V is TRBV27, with 7 bases lining up with TRBD1. CDR1 MNHEY and CDR2 SMNVEV come from the germline V gene (reference sequence). The trim removed 5 bases at V and 6 bases at J, leaving 13 bases unmatched. This CDR3 is built from 16 residues. Here the CDR3 reads CASSPKTGMRGQPQHF. The CDR3 coding sequence is TGTGCCAGCAGTCCCAAGACAGGGATGAGGGGTCAGCCCCAGCATTTT.

Notes on this clone: Different DNA sequences within this sample yield the same CDR3. The V call is TRBV7-2, the J call TRBJ1-1; D is ambiguous. Looked up from germline, CDR1 is SGHTA and CDR2 is FQGNSA. V was cut by 2 bases and J by 0 bases, with 4 bases left in between. The CDR3 covers 13 residues. CDR3 nucleotides: TGTGCCAGCAGCTTACAGTTGAACACTGAAGCTTTCTTT. Its translation is CASSLQLNTEAFF.

This chain uses TRBV5-4 with TRBJ1-2; TRBD1 agrees at 11 bases. The junction had 4 bases not matched to a gene; V was cut back by 0 bases and J by 0 bases. Germline CDR1 and CDR2: SGHNT and YYREEE (reference sequence). CDR3 size: 17 residues. The CDR3: CASSLAGTGGSNYGYTF. The CDR3 nucleotides are TGTGCCAGCAGCTTGGCCGGGACAGGGGGTTCTAACTATGGCTACACCTTC.

The chain has TRBV4-1 and TRBJ2-5; 9 bases are a match to TRBD2. This CDR3 is built from 17 residues. Germline values: CDR1 MGHRA, CDR2 YSYEKL. Trimming cost V 4 bases and J 1 base; bases outside gene matches: 10. The CDR3 region has the DNA TGCGCCAGCAGCCGAGAGAGACTAGCGGTGACCCAAGAGACCCAGTACTTC. Its protein is CASSRERLAVTQETQYF.

The rearrangement uses TRBV12-3 or TRBV12-4 and TRBJ1-4; possible D gene TRBD1, 5 bases. The CDR3 totals 13 residues. V was shortened by 4 bases and J by 8 bases, with 11 bases between the two germline ends. This chain's CDR3 is CASSWGVAEKLFF. The CDR3 nucleotides are TGTGCCAGCAGTTGGGGGGTGGCGGAAAAACTGTTTTTT.

Concerning this clone itself: The CDR3 does not close with the conserved phenylalanine or tryptophan, likely indicating a read error. The DNA is left out, because the CDR3 cannot be placed on it with certainty; the CDR3 is given as TCRdb lists it. The genes are TRBV10-2 and TRBJ2-7; the table's D call, TRBD1, has no DNA check behind it. Germline loops: CDR1 WSHSY, CDR2 SAAADI. The CDR3 is 11 residues long, ends included. CDR3: CATSEGVRALS.

This clone was found a few times. The chain links TRBV2 to TRBJ1-5; TRBD1 might be the D (5 bases). Germline V gene data show CDR1 as SNHLY and CDR2 as FYNNEI. There are 13 residues in the CDR3. V was trimmed by 8 bases and J by 4 bases, leaving 12 bases between them. The CDR3, as DNA: TGTGCCAGCGGAGACAGCCTAAATCAGCCCCAGCATTTT. As protein: CASGDSLNQPQHF.

This chain uses TRBV5-1 with TRBJ1-2; D remains ambiguous. This CDR3 is 12 amino acids long. Germline values: CDR1 SGHRS, CDR2 YFSETQ. V dropped 0 bases and J dropped 8 bases, with 8 bases sitting between them. The CDR3 reads CASSLAGDGYTF. In DNA, the CDR3 is TGCGCCAGCAGCTTGGCTGGAGACGGCTACACCTTC.

CDR3 amino acids: CASSILDEKLFF. Here the CDR3 DNA reads TGTGCCAGTAGTATATTAGATGAAAAACTGTTTTTT. V gene TRBV19 combines with J gene TRBJ1-4; D unresolved. The germline V gene encodes CDR1 LNHDA and CDR2 SQIVND (reference sequence). The length of the CDR3 is 12 residues. V dropped 2 bases and J dropped 6 bases, with 4 bases sitting between them.

The V call is TRBV19, the J call TRBJ2-3; 15 bases align to TRBD2. CDR1 and CDR2 (germline): LNHDA, SQIVND (reference sequence). This CDR3 region has 13 residues. The trim removed 8 bases at V and 6 bases at J, leaving 0 bases unmatched. The DNA for the CDR3 is TGTGCCAGTGGGACTAGCGGGGGGGATACGCAGTATTTT. It translates to CASGTSGGDTQYF.

The sample holds one count of this clone. This chain links TRBV6-5 with TRBJ2-7, with TRBD2 identical over 8 bases. CDR3 length: 12 amino acids. The junction had 8 bases not matched to a gene; V was cut back by 10 bases and J by 6 bases. Germline values: CDR1 MNHEY, CDR2 SVGAGI. The CDR3 DNA reads TGTGCCATTCATAGCGGGGCCGGCGAGCAGTACTTC. Its protein is CAIHSGAGEQYF.

This clone appeared a few times. The gene calls are TRBV6-4 and TRBJ1-5; D is uncertain. V lost 6 bases to trimming and J lost 1 base, with 16 bases between them. The CDR3 is 16 amino acids. Germline V gene sequence: CDR1 MRHNA, CDR2 SNTAGT. DNA for the CDR3: TGTGCCAGCAGCGGAACCGGACTTTCGAGCAATCAGCCCCAGCATTTT. This translates into CASSGTGLSSNQPQHF.

The chain is built from TRBV11-3 and TRBJ2-3; TRBD2 matches 9 bases. The V and J ends lost 1 base and 2 bases, in that order; junction bases with no gene match: 4. This CDR3 contains 16 residues. Germline V CDR1 and CDR2: SGHNT, YENEEA. The CDR3 sequence is CASSLGASGVTDTQYF. As DNA, the CDR3 is TGTGCCAGCAGCTTAGGAGCTAGCGGGGTCACAGATACGCAGTATTTT. The whole variable domain, remainder taken from reference TRBV11-3 and TRBJ2-3, is EAGVVQSPRYKIIEKKQPVAFWCNPISGHNTLYWYLQNLGQGPELLIRYENEEAVDDSQLPKDRFSAERLKGVDSTLKIQPAELGDSAVYLCASSLGASGVTDTQYFGPGTRLTVL.

The chain has TRBV6-5 and TRBJ2-7; 7 bases are shared with TRBD1. CDR1 MNHEY and CDR2 SVGAGI come from the germline V gene. V was pared by 0 bases and J by 6 bases, with 11 bases of the junction left unmatched. This CDR3 is built from 16 residues. The CDR3 DNA follows: TGTGCCAGCAGTTACTCAGGGGGCAGCCCTGGGGGCGAGCAGTACTTC. Protein product: CASSYSGGSPGGEQYF.

J is TRBJ1-2 and V is TRBV5-5; 7 positions match TRBD1. With V trimmed by 2 bases and J by 7 bases, 5 bases remained unmatched. This CDR3 is built from 13 residues. Germline assignment: CDR1 SGHKS and CDR2 YYEKEE (reference sequence). For the CDR3, the DNA is TGTGCCAGCAGCTTCGAGGGGGCGGGTGGCTACACCTTC. Translating it yields CASSFEGAGGYTF.

The rearrangement links TRBV3-1 (or the pseudogene TRBV3-2) to TRBJ2-7; 8 bases align to TRBD2. The V segment lost 4 bases and the J segment 3 bases; nucleotides outside the gene matches: 5. Germline V lookup: CDR1 LGHDT, CDR2 YNNKEL (reference sequence). The CDR3 runs to 14 residues. As DNA, the CDR3 is TGTGCCAGCAGCCTCGGGGGGGCCCGCTACGAGCAGTACTTC. This translates into CASSLGGARYEQYF.

This chain connects TRBV7-3 to TRBJ2-3; D possibly corresponds to TRBD1 (6 bases). This CDR3 comprises 19 residues. From germline, CDR1 is SGHTA and CDR2 FQGTGA. Trimming cost V 1 base and J 2 bases, with 22 bases left between them. The CDR3 DNA sequence: TGTGCCAGCAGCTTAAGGGGGCCTAGAGGGGAAGGGTACACAGATACGCAGTATTTT. It translates to CASSLRGPRGEGYTDTQYF.

This rearrangement joins TRBV18 to TRBJ2-7, with TRBD1 matching over 7 bases. The CDR3 consists of 14 residues. CDR1 is KGHSH and CDR2 is LQKENI in the germline V gene. V lost 5 bases and J lost 2; bases outside the gene matches: 6. Here the CDR3 reads CASSETGTAYEQYF. CDR3 coding DNA: TGTGCCAGCTCAGAGACCGGGACAGCCTACGAGCAGTACTTC.

The V and J genes are TRBV27 and TRBJ2-7; 10 bases are a match to TRBD2. Germline CDR1 and CDR2: MNHEY and SMNVEV (reference sequence). The CDR3 spans 12 residues. The V segment lost 3 bases and the J segment 12 bases; nucleotides outside the gene matches: 5. CDR3 region: CASSLLAGDWYF. DNA of the CDR3: TGTGCCAGCAGTTTGCTAGCGGGAGATTGGTACTTC.

This chain uses TRBV2 with TRBJ1-1; 7 bases agree with TRBD1. Trimming removed 5 bases from V and 10 bases from J; junction bases left unmatched: 16. Germline V lookup: CDR1 SNHLY, CDR2 FYNNEI. CDR3 length equals 15 residues. In DNA form, the CDR3 reads TGTGCCAGCAGTCTAAACTCCCCCAGGGGGAGTGGAGCTTTCTTT. It encodes CASSLNSPRGSGAFF.

The chain links TRBV6-5 to TRBJ2-5, with 10 positions matching TRBD1. Germline CDR1 reads MNHEY; CDR2 reads SVGAGI. The CDR3 runs 13 residues. After removal of 5 bases from V and 4 bases from J, the junction contained 1 base not matched to a gene. CDR3 sequence reads: CASSRDRGETQYF. The CDR3, as DNA: TGTGCCAGCAGTCGGGACAGGGGAGAGACCCAGTACTTC.

This clone was seen more than once but under ten times. V usage is TRBV10-2 and J usage is TRBJ2-2, with D maybe TRBD2 (5 bases). The CDR3 is made up of 16 amino acids. Looked up from germline, CDR1 is WSHSY and CDR2 is SAAADI. V lost 0 bases and J lost 1, with 9 bases in between. The CDR3 protein is CASSESDFLNTGELFF. In DNA form, the CDR3 reads TGCGCCAGCAGTGAGTCGGACTTTTTGAACACCGGGGAGCTGTTTTTT.